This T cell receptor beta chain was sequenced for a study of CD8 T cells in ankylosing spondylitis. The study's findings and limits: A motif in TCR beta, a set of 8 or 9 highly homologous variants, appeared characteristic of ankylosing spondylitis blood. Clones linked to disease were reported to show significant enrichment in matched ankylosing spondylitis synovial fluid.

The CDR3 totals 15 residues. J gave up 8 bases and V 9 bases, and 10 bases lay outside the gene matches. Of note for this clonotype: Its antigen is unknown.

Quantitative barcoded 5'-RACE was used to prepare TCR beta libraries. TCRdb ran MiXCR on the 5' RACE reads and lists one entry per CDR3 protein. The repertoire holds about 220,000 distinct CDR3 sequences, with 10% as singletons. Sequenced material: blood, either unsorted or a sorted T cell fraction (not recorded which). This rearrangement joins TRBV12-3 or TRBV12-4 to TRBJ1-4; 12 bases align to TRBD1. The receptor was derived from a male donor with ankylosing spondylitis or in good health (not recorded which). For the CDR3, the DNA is TGTGCCAGAAACCAACGCGGGACAGGGGGCGAAAAACTGTTTTTT. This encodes CARNQRGTGGEKLFF.